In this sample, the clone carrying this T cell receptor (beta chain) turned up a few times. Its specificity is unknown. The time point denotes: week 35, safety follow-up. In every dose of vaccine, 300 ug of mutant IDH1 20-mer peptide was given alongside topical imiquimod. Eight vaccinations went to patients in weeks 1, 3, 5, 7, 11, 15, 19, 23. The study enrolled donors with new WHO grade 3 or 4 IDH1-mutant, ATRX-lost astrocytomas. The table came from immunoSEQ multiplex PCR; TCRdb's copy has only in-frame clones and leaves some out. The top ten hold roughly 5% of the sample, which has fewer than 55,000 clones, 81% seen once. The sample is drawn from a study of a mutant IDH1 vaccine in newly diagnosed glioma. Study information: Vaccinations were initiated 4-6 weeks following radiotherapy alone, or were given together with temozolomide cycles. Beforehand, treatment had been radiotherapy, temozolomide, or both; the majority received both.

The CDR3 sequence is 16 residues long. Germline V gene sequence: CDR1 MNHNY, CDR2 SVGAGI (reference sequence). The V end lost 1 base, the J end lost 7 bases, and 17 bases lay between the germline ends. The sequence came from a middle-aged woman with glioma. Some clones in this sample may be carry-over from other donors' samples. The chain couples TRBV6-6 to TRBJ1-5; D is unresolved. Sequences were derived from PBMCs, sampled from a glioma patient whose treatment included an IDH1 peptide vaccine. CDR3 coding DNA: TGTGCCAGCAGTTACTATTCCCCGGGCGACCAGCAGCCCCAGCATTTT. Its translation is CASSYYSPGDQQPQHF.